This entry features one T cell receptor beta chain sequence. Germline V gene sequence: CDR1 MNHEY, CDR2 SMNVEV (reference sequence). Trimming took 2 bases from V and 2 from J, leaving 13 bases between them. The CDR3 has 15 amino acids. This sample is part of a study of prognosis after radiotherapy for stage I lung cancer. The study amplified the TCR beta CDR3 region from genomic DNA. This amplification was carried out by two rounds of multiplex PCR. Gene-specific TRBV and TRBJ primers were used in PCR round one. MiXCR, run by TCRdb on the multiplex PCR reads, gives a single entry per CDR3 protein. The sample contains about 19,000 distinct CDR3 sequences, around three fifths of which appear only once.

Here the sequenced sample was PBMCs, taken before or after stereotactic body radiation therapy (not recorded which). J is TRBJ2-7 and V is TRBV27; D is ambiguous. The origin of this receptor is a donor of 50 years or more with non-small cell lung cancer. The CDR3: CASSLSVSGAYEQYF. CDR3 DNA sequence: TGTGCCAGCAGTTTAAGTGTGTCAGGAGCCTACGAGCAGTACTTC.